This T cell receptor beta chain was sequenced for a study of cytomegalovirus exposure and HLA in healthy donors. The CDR3 loop spans 14 amino acids. Germline values: CDR1 MGHRA, CDR2 YSYEKL. V lost 1 base, J lost 2 bases, and 9 bases lay in between. Assay used: immunoSEQ multiplex PCR; TCRdb lists only in-frame clones, some missing. The sample yields roughly 77,000 clones, roughly 94% seen once. The chain couples TRBV4-1 to TRBJ2-7, with TRBD2 as a possible D gene (5 bases). The sequence derives from a woman under 30 in good health and CMV-seronegative. Sample: PBMCs. CDR3 DNA: TGCGCCAGCAGCCAAGGTCCGGGGACCTACGAGCAGTACTTC. Encoded protein: CASSQGPGTYEQYF.